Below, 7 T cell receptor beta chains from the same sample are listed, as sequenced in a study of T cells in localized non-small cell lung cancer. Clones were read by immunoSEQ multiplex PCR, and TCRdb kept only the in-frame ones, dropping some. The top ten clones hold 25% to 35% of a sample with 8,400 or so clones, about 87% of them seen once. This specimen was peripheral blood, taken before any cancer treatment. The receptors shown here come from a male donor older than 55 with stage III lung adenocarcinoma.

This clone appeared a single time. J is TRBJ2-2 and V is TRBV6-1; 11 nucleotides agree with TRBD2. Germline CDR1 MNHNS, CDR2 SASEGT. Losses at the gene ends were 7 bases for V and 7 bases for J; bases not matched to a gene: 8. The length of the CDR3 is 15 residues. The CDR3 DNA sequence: TGTGCCAGCACCTACGGACTAGCGGGCGGCGGGGAGCTGTTTTTT. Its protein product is CASTYGLAGGGELFF.

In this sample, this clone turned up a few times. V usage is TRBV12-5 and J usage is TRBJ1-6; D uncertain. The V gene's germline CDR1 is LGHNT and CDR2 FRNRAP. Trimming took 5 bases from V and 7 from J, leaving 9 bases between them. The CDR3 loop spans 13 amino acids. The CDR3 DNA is TGTGCTAGTGGTCCCGACCCCAATTCACCCCTCCACTTT. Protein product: CASGPDPNSPLHF.

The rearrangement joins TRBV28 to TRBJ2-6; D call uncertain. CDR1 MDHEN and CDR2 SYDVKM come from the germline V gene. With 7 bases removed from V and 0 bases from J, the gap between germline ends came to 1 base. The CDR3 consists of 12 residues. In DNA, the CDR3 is TGTGCCAGCACCTCTGGGGCCAACGTCCTGACTTTC. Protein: CASTSGANVLTF.

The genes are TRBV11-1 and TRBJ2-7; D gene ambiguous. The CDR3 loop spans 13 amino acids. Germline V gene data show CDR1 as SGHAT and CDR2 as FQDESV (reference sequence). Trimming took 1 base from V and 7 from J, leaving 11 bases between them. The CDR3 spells CASSLVRVGEQYF. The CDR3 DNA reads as TGTGCCAGCAGCTTAGTAAGGGTTGGGGAGCAGTACTTC.

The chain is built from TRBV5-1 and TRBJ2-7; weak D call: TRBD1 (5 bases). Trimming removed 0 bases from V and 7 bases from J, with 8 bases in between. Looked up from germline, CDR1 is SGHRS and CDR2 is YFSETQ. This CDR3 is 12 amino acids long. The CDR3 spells CASSLGQGEQYF. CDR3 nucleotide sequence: TGCGCCAGCAGCTTGGGCCAGGGAGAGCAGTACTTC.

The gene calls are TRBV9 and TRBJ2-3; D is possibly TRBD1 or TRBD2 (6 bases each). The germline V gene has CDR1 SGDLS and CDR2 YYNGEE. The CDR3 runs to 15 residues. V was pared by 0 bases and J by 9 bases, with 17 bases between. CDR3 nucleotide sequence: TGTGCCAGCAGCGTAGATTTAGGGGGGAGTGGGACGCAGTATTTT. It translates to CASSVDLGGSGTQYF.

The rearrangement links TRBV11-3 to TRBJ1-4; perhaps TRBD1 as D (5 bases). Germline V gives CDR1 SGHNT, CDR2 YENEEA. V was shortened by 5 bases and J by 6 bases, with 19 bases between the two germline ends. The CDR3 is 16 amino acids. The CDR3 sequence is CASSPGGTAPYEKLFF. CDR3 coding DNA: TGTGCCAGCAGCCCGGGTGGGACGGCTCCTTATGAAAAACTGTTTTTT. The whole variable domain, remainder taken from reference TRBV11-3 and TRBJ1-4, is EAGVVQSPRYKIIEKKQPVAFWCNPISGHNTLYWYLQNLGQGPELLIRYENEEAVDDSQLPKDRFSAERLKGVDSTLKIQPAELGDSAVYLCASSPGGTAPYEKLFFGSGTQLSVL.